The 11 T cell receptor beta chains presented below share a single source sample, sequenced in a study of response to subunit inactivated influenza vaccine. MiXCR was run by TCRdb on the RT-PCR reads, yielding one entry per CDR3 protein. The table includes 600,000 to 700,000 distinct CDR3 sequences, around 13% detected once. The source material was PBMCs from blood, sampled 14 to 15 days before vaccination. Receptors originate from a man aged 50 to 60 who received an inactivated influenza vaccine.

The chain combines TRBV20-1 with TRBJ1-5; the D gene is possibly TRBD1 (6 bases). Germline V CDR1 and CDR2: DFQATT, SNEGSKA (reference sequence). The CDR3 consists of 13 residues. Trimming removed 3 bases from V and 7 bases from J, with 13 bases in between. Here the CDR3 reads CSARLGALQPQHF. CDR3 sequence (DNA): TGCAGTGCTAGGTTGGGGGCTCTCCAGCCCCAGCATTTT.

This clonotype was observed a handful of times. The chain has TRBV6-5 and TRBJ2-6, with D tentatively TRBD1 (6 bases). With 0 bases removed from V and 6 bases from J, the gap between germline ends came to 12 bases. This CDR3 spans 16 amino acids. Per the germline V gene, CDR1 is MNHEY and CDR2 is SVGAGI. The CDR3 bases are TGTGCCAGCAGTTACTCTCCCGCAGGGGCGGCCAACGTCCTGACTTTC. Protein: CASSYSPAGAANVLTF.

This clonotype was detected only a few times. The chain combines TRBV7-2 with TRBJ2-1, with D hard to call. Trimming shortened V by 2 bases and J by 6 bases, and 11 bases separated the two germline ends. Germline CDR1 reads SGHTA; CDR2 reads FQGNSA. The CDR3 length is 14 residues. The CDR3 DNA reads as TGTGCCAGCAGCTTAATGCGGCGGTCCAATGAGCAGTTCTTC. Protein product: CASSLMRRSNEQFF.

The chain is built from TRBV12-3 or TRBV12-4 and TRBJ2-7; the D call may be TRBD1 or TRBD2 (5 bases each). V was shortened by 1 base and J by 4 bases, with 17 bases between the two germline ends. The CDR3 runs to 16 residues. The CDR3, as DNA: TGTGCCAGCAGTTTAGAGGAGTCCGGGACCACATACGAGCAGTACTTC. Protein product: CASSLEESGTTYEQYF.

This clonotype was picked up a small number of times. The genes are TRBV6-6 and TRBJ1-1, with a weak D call TRBD1 (5 bases). Germline-derived CDR1 and CDR2 are MNHNY and SVGAGI (reference sequence). The CDR3 covers 12 residues. Trimming took 2 bases from V and 12 from J, leaving 13 bases between them. The CDR3 sequence: CASSYGGEATFF. CDR3 in DNA: TGTGCCAGCAGTTACGGGGGGGAGGCGACTTTCTTT.

This clonotype occurred many times. The V gene is TRBV12-3 or TRBV12-4, the J gene TRBJ1-1; 10 positions match TRBD1. V shed 3 bases, J shed 7 bases, and the junction held 5 bases outside the gene matches. The CDR3 consists of 14 residues. The CDR3 DNA is TGTGCCAGCAGTTTCAACGGACAGGGGGTTGAAGCTTTCTTT. This translates into CASSFNGQGVEAFF.

The table lists this clonotype with a few counts. The chain is built from TRBV20-1 and TRBJ2-1; 10 nucleotides line up with TRBD2. The CDR3 extends over 18 amino acids. The ends lost 5 bases at V and 8 bases at J; junction bases unmatched: 21. Germline V gene sequence: CDR1 DFQATT, CDR2 SNEGSKA (reference sequence). The CDR3 is CSASRDEWLAGVNDEQFF. For the CDR3, the DNA is TGCAGTGCTTCGAGGGACGAATGGCTAGCGGGAGTTAATGATGAGCAGTTCTTC.

This clonotype was detected many times. The CDR3 protein is CASSLGASGSTDTQYF. The CDR3, as DNA: TGTGCCAGCAGTTTGGGGGCTAGCGGGAGCACAGATACGCAGTATTTT. The chain has TRBV28 and TRBJ2-3; 8 positions match TRBD2. The CDR3 is 16 amino acids. Germline CDR1 reads MDHEN; CDR2 reads SYDVKM. Trimming at V came to 3 bases and at J to 0 bases, leaving 5 bases not matched to a gene.

The CDR3 spells CASSSGERRNTIYF. In DNA form, the CDR3 reads TGTGCCAGCAGCAGTGGGGAGCGGCGGAACACCATATATTTT. The genes are TRBV21-1 and TRBJ1-3. TRBV21-1 is listed as a pseudogene. This CDR3 region has 14 residues.

The chain has TRBV28 and TRBJ1-6; D is undetermined. The CDR3 loop spans 13 amino acids. Trimming took 7 bases from V and 9 from J, leaving 13 bases between them. Per germline, CDR1 MDHEN and CDR2 SYDVKM. CDR3 bases: TGTGCCAGCAATGCAGCGCGTGTTTCACCCCTCCACTTT. It codes for CASNAARVSPLHF.

This clonotype was seen a few times. The chain has TRBV11-2 and TRBJ2-1, with no clear D. Germline CDR1 reads SGHAT; CDR2 reads FQNNGV. Deletions cut 1 base from V and 9 bases from J, with 25 bases between. The CDR3 has 18 amino acids. CDR3 nucleotide sequence: TGTGCCAGCAGCTTAGTGGCGCCGACCCCTCGAAGTGGATCTGAGCAGTTCTTC. Translating it yields CASSLVAPTPRSGSEQFF.